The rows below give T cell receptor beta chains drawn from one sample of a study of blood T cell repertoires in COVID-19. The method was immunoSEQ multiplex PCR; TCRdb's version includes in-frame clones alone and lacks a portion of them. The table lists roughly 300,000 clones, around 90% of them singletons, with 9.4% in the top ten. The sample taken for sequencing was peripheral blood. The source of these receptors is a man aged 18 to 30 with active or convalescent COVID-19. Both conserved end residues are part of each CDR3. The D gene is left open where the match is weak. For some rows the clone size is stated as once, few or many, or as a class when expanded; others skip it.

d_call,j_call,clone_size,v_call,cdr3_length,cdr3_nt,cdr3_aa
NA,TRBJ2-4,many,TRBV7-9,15,TGTGCCAGCAGCTTAGGAAGTGGGCGGGGAAACATTCAGTACTTC,CASSLGSGRGNIQYF
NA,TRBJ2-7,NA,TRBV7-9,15,TGTGCCAGCAGCTTATCTCTTAATCCCGGTCACGAGCAGTACTTC,CASSLSLNPGHEQYF
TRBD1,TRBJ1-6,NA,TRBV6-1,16,TGTGCCAGCAGTGAATTCCCCGGGACAGGGAATTCACCCCTCCACTTT,CASSEFPGTGNSPLHF
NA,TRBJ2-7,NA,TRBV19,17,TGTGCCAGTAGTACCAAACCCGACCAACGGAGCTCCTACGAGCAGTACTTC,CASSTKPDQRSSYEQYF
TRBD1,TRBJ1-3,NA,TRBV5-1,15,TGCGCCAGCAGCGCCAGGACAGGGGGAGGAAACACCATATATTTT,CASSARTGGGNTIYF
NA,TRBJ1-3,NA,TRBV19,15,TGTGCCAGTAGTAGACAACAGGGACCTGGAAACACCATATATTTT,CASSRQQGPGNTIYF
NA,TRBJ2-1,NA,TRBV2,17,TGTGCCAGCAGTGGAGGGCTCGGGGACTCCGACTACAATGAGCAGTTCTTC,CASSGGLGDSDYNEQFF
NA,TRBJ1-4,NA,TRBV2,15,TGTGCCAGCAGTGAGAAAGGGGTGTTCGGTGAAAAACTGTTTTTT,CASSEKGVFGEKLFF
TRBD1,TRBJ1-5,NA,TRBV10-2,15,TGCGCCAGCAGCCTGACAGGGTCAGGCAATCAGCCCCAGCATTTT,CASSLTGSGNQPQHF
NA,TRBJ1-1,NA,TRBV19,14,TGTGCCAGTAGTATTGGTGGCAGTCGCACTGAAGCTTTCTTT,CASSIGGSRTEAFF
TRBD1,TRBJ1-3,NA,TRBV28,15,TGTGCCAGCAGGGAGACAGGGGGAACTGGAAACACCATATATTTT,CASRETGGTGNTIYF
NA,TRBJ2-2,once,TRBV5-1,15,TGCGCCAGCAGCTTGGCCGAGGATCCCACCGGGGAGCTGTTTTTT,CASSLAEDPTGELFF
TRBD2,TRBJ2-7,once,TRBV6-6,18,TGTGCCAGCAGTCACCTCGAGGCGGGGGGGACAGTACCCTACGAGCAGTACTTC,CASSHLEAGGTVPYEQYF
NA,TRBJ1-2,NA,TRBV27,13,TGTGCCAGCAGCAATGGACGGGAGGCCGGCTACACCTTC,CASSNGREAGYTF
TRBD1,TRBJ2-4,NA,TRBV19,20,TGTGCCAGTAGTAACTTTAACCGGGACAGGGGCAAGGTTGGCAAAAACATTCAGTACTTC,CASSNFNRDRGKVGKNIQYF
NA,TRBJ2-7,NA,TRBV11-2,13,TGTGCCAGCAGCTTAGTGGTCGGGGGCGAGCAGTACTTC,CASSLVVGGEQYF
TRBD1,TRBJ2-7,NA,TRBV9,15,TGTGCCAGCAGCGTTGATTGGGACAGCTCCTACGAGCAGTACTTC,CASSVDWDSSYEQYF
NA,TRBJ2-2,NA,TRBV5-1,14,TGCGCCACCTCGACAGGAGGTAACACCGGGGAGCTGTTTTTT,CATSTGGNTGELFF
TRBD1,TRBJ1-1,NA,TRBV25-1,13,TGTGCCAGCTCCAGACAGGGGGTGAATGAAGCTTTCTTT,CASSRQGVNEAFF
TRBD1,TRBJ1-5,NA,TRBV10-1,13,TGCGCCAGTAATGACAGGGCCAATCAGCCCCAGCATTTT,CASNDRANQPQHF
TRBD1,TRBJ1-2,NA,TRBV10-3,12,TGTGCCATCAGCGGGACAGACTATGGCTACACCTTC,CAISGTDYGYTF
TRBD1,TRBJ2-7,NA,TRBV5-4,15,TGTGCCAGCAGCCGGGAGGGACAGGGGCGGGACGAGCAGTACTTC,CASSREGQGRDEQYF
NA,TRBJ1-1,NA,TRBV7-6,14,TGTGCCAGCAGCCCGGGTTTGGTGACCACTGAAGCTTTCTTT,CASSPGLVTTEAFF
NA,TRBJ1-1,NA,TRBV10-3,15,TGTGCCATCAGTGAGGCAGCAACTATGAACACTGAAGCTTTCTTT,CAISEAATMNTEAFF
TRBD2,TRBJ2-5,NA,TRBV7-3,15,TGTGCCAGCAGCTTAAGCGGGGGGTACCAAGAGACCCAGTACTTC,CASSLSGGYQETQYF
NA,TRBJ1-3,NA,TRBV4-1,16,TGCGCCAGCAGCGAAGGGTTAGGGGCGGGAGGAAACACCATATATTTT,CASSEGLGAGGNTIYF
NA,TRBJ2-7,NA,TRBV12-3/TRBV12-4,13,TGTGCCAGCACCTCCGGACTGGGATGGGGGCAGTACTTC,CASTSGLGWGQYF
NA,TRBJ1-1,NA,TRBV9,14,TGTGCCAGCAGCGTAGGGGCAGGGAAGGCTGAAGCTTTCTTT,CASSVGAGKAEAFF
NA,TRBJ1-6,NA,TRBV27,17,TGTGCCAGCAGACCGTCCCAGAAACAGGGAACTAATTCACCCCTCCACTTT,CASRPSQKQGTNSPLHF
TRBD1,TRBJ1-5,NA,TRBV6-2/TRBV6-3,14,TGTGCCAGCAGTCCCCGACAGGGTAATCAGCCCCAGCATTTT,CASSPRQGNQPQHF
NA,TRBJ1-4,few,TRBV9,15,TGTGCCAGCAGCGTTGCGCAGGGCCATAATGAAAAACTGTTTTTT,CASSVAQGHNEKLFF
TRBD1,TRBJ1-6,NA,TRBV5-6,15,TGTGCCAGCAGCTCTGGGACAGGGTCTAATTCACCCCTCCACTTT,CASSSGTGSNSPLHF
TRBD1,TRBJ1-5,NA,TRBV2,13,TGTGCCAGCACCAAGGGGGCAGGTCAGCCCCAGCATTTT,CASTKGAGQPQHF
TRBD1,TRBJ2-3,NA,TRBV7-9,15,TGTGCCAGCAGCTCCCTACCGGGACAGAGGGATACGCAGTATTTT,CASSSLPGQRDTQYF
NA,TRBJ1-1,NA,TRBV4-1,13,TGCGCCAGCAGCCAAAGCCGCGCCACTGAAGCTTTCTTT,CASSQSRATEAFF
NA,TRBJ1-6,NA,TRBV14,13,TGTGCCAGCAGCCGCTCACCGAGTTCACCCCTCCACTTT,CASSRSPSSPLHF
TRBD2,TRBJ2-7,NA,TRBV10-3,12,TGTGCCATCCGGGCTAGCGGCCACGAGCAGTACTTC,CAIRASGHEQYF
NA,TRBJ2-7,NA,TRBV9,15,TGTGCCAGCAGCGTAGGAGTGGGCGGGAACTACGAGCAGTACTTC,CASSVGVGGNYEQYF
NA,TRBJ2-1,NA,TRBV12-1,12,TGTGCCAGCTCCCCTCCGTACAATGAGCAGTTCTTC,CASSPPYNEQFF
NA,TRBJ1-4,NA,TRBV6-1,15,TGTGCCAGCAGTGAAAGGGGGATATCTAATGAAAAACTGTTTTTT,CASSERGISNEKLFF
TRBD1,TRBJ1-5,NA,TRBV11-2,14,TGTGCCAGCAGCCAGACAGGGCGTAGTCAGCCCCAGCATTTT,CASSQTGRSQPQHF